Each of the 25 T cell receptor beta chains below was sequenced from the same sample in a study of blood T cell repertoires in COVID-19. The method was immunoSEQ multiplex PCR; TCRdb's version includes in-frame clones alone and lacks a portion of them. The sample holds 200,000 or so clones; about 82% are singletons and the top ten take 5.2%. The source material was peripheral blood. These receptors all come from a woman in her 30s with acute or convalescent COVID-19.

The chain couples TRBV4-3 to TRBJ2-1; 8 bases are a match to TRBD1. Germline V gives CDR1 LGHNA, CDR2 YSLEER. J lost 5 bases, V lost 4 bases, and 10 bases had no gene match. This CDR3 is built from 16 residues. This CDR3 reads CASSRETGQEHNEQFF. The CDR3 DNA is TGCGCCAGCAGCCGCGAAACGGGACAGGAGCACAATGAGCAGTTCTTC.

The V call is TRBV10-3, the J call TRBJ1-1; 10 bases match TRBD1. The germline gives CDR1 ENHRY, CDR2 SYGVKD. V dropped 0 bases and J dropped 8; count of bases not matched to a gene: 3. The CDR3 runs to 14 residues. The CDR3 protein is CAISESAGQGEAFF. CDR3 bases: TGTGCCATCAGTGAGTCGGCGGGACAGGGGGAAGCTTTCTTT.

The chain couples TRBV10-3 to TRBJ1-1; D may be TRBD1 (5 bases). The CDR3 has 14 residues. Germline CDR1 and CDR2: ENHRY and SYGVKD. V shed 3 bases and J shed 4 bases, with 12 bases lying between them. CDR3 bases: TGTGCCATCAGTGACGAACACAGGCCCACTGAAGCTTTCTTT. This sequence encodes CAISDEHRPTEAFF.

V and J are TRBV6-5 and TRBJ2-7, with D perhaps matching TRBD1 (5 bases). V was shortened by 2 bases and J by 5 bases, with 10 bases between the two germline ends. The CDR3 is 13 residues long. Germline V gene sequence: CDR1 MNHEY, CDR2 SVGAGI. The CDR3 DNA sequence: TGTGCCAGCAGTTACCTGCAGGGAAACGAGCAGTACTTC. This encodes CASSYLQGNEQYF.

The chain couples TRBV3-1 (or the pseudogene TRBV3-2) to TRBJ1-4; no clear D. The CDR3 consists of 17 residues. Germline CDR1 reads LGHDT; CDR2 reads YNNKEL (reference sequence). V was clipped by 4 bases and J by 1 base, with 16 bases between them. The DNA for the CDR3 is TGTGCCAGCAGCCGCCGGGATGCCCTGGGAACTAATGAAAAACTGTTTTTT. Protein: CASSRRDALGTNEKLFF.

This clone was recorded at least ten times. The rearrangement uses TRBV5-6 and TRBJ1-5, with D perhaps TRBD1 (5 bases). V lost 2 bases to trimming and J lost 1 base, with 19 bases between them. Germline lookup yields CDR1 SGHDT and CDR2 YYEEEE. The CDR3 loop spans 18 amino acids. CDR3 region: CASSFSHRRGSSNQPQHF. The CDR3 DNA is TGTGCCAGCAGCTTCTCTCATCGTAGGGGAAGCAGCAATCAGCCCCAGCATTTT.

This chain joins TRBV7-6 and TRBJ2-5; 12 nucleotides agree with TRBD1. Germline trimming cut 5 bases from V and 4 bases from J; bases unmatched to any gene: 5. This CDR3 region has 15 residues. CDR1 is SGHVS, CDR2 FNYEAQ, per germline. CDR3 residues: CASSGRDRGLETQYF. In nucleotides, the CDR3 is TGTGCCAGCAGCGGAAGGGACAGGGGGCTAGAGACCCAGTACTTC.

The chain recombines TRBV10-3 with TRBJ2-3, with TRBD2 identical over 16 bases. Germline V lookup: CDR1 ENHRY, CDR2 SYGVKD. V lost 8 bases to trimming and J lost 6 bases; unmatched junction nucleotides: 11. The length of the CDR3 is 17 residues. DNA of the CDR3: TGTGCCATCCTGCCAGGGACTAGCGGGGGGGTCCTCGATACGCAGTATTTT. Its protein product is CAILPGTSGGVLDTQYF.

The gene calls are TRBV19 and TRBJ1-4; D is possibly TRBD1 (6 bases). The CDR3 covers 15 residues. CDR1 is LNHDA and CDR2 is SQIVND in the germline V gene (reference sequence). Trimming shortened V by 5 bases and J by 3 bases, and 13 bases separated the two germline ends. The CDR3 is CASSGQGSANEKLFF. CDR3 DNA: TGTGCCAGTAGTGGTCAGGGGTCGGCTAATGAAAAACTGTTTTTT.

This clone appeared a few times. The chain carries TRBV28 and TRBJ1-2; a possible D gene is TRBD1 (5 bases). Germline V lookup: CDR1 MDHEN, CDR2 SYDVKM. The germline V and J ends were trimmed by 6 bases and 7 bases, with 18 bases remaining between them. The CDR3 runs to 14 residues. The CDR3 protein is CASRYRFPPGGYTF. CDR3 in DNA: TGTGCCAGCAGATACAGGTTTCCACCCGGTGGCTACACCTTC.

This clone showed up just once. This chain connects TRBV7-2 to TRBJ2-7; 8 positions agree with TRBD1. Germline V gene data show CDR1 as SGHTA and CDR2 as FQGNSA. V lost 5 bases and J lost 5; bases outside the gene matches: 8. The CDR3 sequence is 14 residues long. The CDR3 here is CASSQGAIGNEQYF. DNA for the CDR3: TGTGCCAGCAGCCAGGGGGCCATTGGGAACGAGCAGTACTTC.

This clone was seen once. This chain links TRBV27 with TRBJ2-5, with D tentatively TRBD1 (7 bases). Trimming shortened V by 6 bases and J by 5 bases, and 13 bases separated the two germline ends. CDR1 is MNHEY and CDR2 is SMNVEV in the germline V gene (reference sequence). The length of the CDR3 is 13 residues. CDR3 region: CASRTGRQETQYF. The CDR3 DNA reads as TGTGCCAGCAGGACAGGGAGGCAGGAGACCCAGTACTTC.

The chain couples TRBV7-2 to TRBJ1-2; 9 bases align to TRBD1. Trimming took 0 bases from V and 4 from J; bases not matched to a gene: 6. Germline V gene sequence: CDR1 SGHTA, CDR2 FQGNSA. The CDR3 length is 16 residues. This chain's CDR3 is CASSLAPGQGSYGYTF. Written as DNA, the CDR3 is TGTGCCAGCAGCTTAGCGCCGGGACAGGGTTCCTATGGCTACACCTTC.

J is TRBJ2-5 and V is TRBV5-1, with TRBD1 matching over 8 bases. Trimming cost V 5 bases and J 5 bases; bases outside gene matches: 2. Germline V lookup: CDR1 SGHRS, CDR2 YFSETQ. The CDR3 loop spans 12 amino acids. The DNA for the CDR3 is TGCGCCAGCAGGGGACAGGTGGAGACCCAGTACTTC. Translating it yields CASRGQVETQYF.

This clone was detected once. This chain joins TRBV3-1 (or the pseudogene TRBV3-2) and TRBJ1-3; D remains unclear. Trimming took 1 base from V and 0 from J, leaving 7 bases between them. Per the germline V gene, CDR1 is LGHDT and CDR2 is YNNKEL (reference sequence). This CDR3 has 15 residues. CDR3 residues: CASSQGRSSGNTIYF. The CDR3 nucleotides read TGTGCCAGCAGCCAAGGTCGGAGCTCTGGAAACACCATATATTTT.

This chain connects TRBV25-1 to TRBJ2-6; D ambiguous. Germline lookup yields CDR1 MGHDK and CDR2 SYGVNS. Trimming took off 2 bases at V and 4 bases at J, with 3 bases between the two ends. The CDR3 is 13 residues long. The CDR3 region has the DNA TGTGCCAGCAGTGAAAGCGGGGCCAACGTCCTGACTTTC. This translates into CASSESGANVLTF.

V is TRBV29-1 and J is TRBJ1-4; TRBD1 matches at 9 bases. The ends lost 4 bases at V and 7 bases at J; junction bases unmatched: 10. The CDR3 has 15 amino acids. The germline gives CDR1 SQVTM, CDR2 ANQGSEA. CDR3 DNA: TGCAGCGTTGTTCGAGTAGGACAGGGGCGTGAAAAACTGTTTTTT. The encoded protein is CSVVRVGQGREKLFF. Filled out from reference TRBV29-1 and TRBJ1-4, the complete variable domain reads SAVISQKPSRDICQRGTSLTIQCQVDSQVTMMFWYRQQPGQSLTLIATANQGSEATYESGFVIDKFPISRPNLTFSTLTVSNMSPEDSSIYLCSVVRVGQGREKLFFGSGTQLSVL.

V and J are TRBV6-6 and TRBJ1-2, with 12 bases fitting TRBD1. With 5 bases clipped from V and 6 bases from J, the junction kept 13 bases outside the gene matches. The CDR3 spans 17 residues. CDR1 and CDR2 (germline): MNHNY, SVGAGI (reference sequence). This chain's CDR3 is CASSPSRPGQGANGYTF. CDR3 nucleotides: TGTGCCAGCAGTCCTTCCCGACCGGGACAGGGGGCAAATGGCTACACCTTC.

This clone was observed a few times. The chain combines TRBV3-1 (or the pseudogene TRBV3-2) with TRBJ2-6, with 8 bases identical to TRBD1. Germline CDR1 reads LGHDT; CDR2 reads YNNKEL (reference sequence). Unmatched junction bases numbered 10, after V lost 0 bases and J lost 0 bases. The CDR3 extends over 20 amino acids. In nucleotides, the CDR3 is TGTGCCAGCAGCCAAGACTGGCGGCAGGGGGCTCACTCTGGGGCCAACGTCCTGACTTTC. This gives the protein CASSQDWRQGAHSGANVLTF.

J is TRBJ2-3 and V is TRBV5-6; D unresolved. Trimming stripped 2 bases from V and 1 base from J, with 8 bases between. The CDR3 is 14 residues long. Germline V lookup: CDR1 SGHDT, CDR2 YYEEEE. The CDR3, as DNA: TGTGCCAGCAGCTTTACAGCCCGCACAGATACGCAGTATTTT. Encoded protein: CASSFTARTDTQYF.

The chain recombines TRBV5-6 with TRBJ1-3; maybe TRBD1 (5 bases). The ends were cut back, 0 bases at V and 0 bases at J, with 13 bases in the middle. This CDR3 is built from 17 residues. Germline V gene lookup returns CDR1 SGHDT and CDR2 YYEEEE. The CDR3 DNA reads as TGTGCCAGCAGCTTGGCTGGCAGGGTCCCCTCTGGAAACACCATATATTTT. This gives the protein CASSLAGRVPSGNTIYF.

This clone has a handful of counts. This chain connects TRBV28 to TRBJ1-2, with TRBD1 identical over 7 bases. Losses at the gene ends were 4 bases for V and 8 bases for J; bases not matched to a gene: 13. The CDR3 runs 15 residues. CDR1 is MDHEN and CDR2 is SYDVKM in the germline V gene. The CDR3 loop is CASSSRTGLLQGYTF. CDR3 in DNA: TGTGCCAGCAGTTCCCGGACAGGACTACTACAGGGCTACACCTTC.

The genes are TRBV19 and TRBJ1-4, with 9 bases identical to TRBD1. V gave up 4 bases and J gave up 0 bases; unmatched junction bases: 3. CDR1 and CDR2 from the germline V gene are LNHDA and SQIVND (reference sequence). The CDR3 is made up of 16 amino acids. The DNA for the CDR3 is TGTGCCAGTAGTACCCGGACAGGGGCAACTAATGAAAAACTGTTTTTT. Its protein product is CASSTRTGATNEKLFF.

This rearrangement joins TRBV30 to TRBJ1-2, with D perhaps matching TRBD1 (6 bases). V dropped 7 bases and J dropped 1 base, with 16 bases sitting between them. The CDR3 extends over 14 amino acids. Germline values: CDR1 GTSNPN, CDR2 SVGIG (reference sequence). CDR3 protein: CASYTGPLNYGYTF. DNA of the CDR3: TGTGCCTCTTATACAGGGCCTCTTAACTATGGCTACACCTTC.

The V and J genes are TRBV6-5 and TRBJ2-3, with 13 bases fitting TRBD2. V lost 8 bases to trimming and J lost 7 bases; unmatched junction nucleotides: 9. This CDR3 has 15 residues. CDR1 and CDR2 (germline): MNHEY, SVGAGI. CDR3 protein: CASSRTSGGANTQYF. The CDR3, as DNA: TGTGCCAGCTCCCGAACTAGCGGGGGGGCGAATACGCAGTATTTT.